This note documents a single T cell receptor (beta chain) sequence. These data come from a study of early T cells in non-severe SARS-CoV-2 infection. TCRdb recomputed calls from the 5' RACE reads with MiXCR, one row per CDR3 protein. Of roughly 120,000 distinct CDR3 sequences listed, just under 15% are singletons. The CDR3 loop spans 14 amino acids. Deletions cut 4 bases from V and 1 base from J, with 11 bases between. Germline V gene data show CDR1 as SGHRS and CDR2 as YFSETQ. The sequenced sample consisted of whole blood. The origin of this receptor is an adult who was a healthcare worker with PCR-confirmed SARS-CoV-2 infection or an uninfected control (not recorded which). V usage is TRBV5-1 and J usage is TRBJ1-1, with no clear D. CDR3 DNA: TGCGCCAGCAGCCCCCCCGGAGGGAACACTGAAGCTTTCTTT. This codes for CASSPPGGNTEAFF.